This TCR beta chain originates from a study of CD8 T cells in Susac syndrome. TCR beta was sequenced from blood CD8+ and CD4+ T cells. The multiple sclerosis controls, all treatment-naive patients, had relapsing-remitting disease that was stable or active. Random hexamers were used to reverse transcribe roughly 0.45 to 1 ug of RNA. Amplification of the TCR beta CDR3 was carried out by immunoSEQ multiplex PCR, which spanned a total of 54 Vbeta and 13 Jbeta segments. One entry per CDR3 protein, called by TCRdb with MiXCR from the immunoSEQ multiplex PCR reads. The table lists roughly 120,000 distinct CDR3 sequences, approximately 94% of them singletons, with about 0.12% in the top ten. CDR3 size: 17 residues. V lost 1 base, J lost 3 bases, and 15 bases lay in between. Germline V gene lookup returns CDR1 SGHTA and CDR2 FQGNSA.

This clonotype originated in a human donor with multiple sclerosis. What was sequenced was CD4+ T cells from PBMCs. This sequence joins TRBV7-2 and TRBJ2-2, with D unclear. The CDR3 region is CASSLVRRSRDTGELFF. Written as DNA, the CDR3 is TGTGCCAGCAGCTTAGTACGAAGGTCCCGTGACACCGGGGAGCTGTTTTTT.